This T cell receptor (beta chain) was profiled in a study of cytomegalovirus exposure and HLA in healthy donors. About the research overall: The study placed about 86% of its 350 to 400 genotyped donors in the Caucasian-associated ancestry cluster.

Study-wide findings and caveats: Available immune exposure information was restricted to CMV serostatus only. Presence/absence analysis assumed near-uniform sequencing depth across donors.

Primers included in the PCR were 60 Vbeta and 13 Jbeta primers. Assay: immunoSEQ multiplex PCR; the TCRdb copy retains only in-frame clones and omits some. The sample lists about 180,000 clones; about 84% were seen once. Concerning this clone itself: Its antigen is still unknown.

The sequence came from a young man in good health and CMV-seronegative. The sequenced material came from PBMCs.

The CDR3 DNA follows: TGTGCCAGCTACTCCGGACTAGCGGGGGCCACAGATACGCAGTATTTT. Translation: CASYSGLAGATDTQYF. The chain links TRBV2 to TRBJ2-3, with 13 bases matching TRBD2. J gave up 2 bases and V 8 bases, and 7 bases lay outside the gene matches. The CDR3 extends over 16 amino acids. Germline V lookup: CDR1 SNHLY, CDR2 FYNNEI.